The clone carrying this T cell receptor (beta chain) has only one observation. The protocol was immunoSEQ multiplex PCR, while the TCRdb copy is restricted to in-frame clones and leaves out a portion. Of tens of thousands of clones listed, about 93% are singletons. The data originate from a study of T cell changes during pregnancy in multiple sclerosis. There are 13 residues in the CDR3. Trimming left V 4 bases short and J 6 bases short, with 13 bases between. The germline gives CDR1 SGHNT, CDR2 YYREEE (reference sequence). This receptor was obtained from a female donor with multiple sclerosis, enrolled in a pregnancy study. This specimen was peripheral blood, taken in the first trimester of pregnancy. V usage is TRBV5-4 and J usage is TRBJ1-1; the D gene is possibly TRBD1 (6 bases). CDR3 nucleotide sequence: TGTGCCAGCAGCATGAACAGGGCTCCTGAAGCTTTCTTT. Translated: CASSMNRAPEAFF.